The rows below give T cell receptor beta chains drawn from one sample of a study of T cells in Graves' hyperthyroidism and ophthalmopathy. One entry per CDR3 protein results from TCRdb running MiXCR on the multiplex PCR reads. The profile shows around 300,000 distinct CDR3 sequences, around 13% of them singletons. Sequencing input: blood. The receptors were sampled from a woman between 35 and 50 years old with Graves' hyperthyroidism. CDR3s include the opening cysteine and the closing phenylalanine or tryptophan. The D gene is left open where the match is weak. Clone size is stated in some rows and not others, as once, few, many or a class when expanded.

j_call: TRBJ1-6
clone_size: many
v_call: TRBV3-1
d_call: -
cdr3_nt: TGTGCCAGCAGCCAAGGCGTGATGAATTCACCCCTCCACTTT
cdr3_aa: CASSQGVMNSPLHF

j_call: TRBJ2-7
clone_size: many
v_call: TRBV20-1
d_call: TRBD2
cdr3_nt: TGCAGTGCTAGAGGTTTGGCAGGGAGGGGCTACGAGCAGTACTTC
cdr3_aa: CSARGLAGRGYEQYF

j_call: TRBJ2-5
clone_size: few
v_call: TRBV11-2
d_call: -
cdr3_nt: TGTGCCAGCAGCTTGTGGCGGGGGCACCGGGCGGAGGAGACCCAGTACTTC
cdr3_aa: CASSLWRGHRAEETQYF

j_call: TRBJ1-2
clone_size: -
v_call: TRBV24-1
d_call: -
cdr3_nt: TGTGCCACCAGTGATTATGCGGAAGGCTACACCTTC
cdr3_aa: CATSDYAEGYTF

j_call: TRBJ2-7
clone_size: few
v_call: TRBV19
d_call: TRBD1
cdr3_nt: TGTGCCAGTAGTATTATCGGACAGGCCAAATACGAGCAGTACTTC
cdr3_aa: CASSIIGQAKYEQYF

j_call: TRBJ2-1
clone_size: few
v_call: TRBV11-2
d_call: TRBD2
cdr3_nt: TGTGCCAGCAGCATTAGACTAGCGGGGTACAATGAGCAGTTCTTC
cdr3_aa: CASSIRLAGYNEQFF

j_call: TRBJ1-3
clone_size: -
v_call: TRBV6-1
d_call: TRBD1
cdr3_nt: TGTGCCAGCAGCCTAACGACAGGGCCCGGTGGAAACACCATATATTTT
cdr3_aa: CASSLTTGPGGNTIYF

j_call: TRBJ2-3
clone_size: few
v_call: TRBV5-1
d_call: TRBD1
cdr3_nt: TGCGCCAGCAGCACCGGGACAGGGGGAAGGACAGATACGCAGTATTTT
cdr3_aa: CASSTGTGGRTDTQYF

j_call: TRBJ1-2
clone_size: few
v_call: TRBV20-1
d_call: -
cdr3_nt: TGCAGTGCGAAAGTAATTGGGGGCTATGGCTACACCTTC
cdr3_aa: CSAKVIGGYGYTF

j_call: TRBJ2-2
clone_size: -
v_call: TRBV29-1
d_call: TRBD2
cdr3_nt: TGCAGCGTTGTGGGACTAGGTACCGGGGAGCTGTTTTTT
cdr3_aa: CSVVGLGTGELFF

j_call: TRBJ2-2
clone_size: many
v_call: TRBV27
d_call: -
cdr3_nt: TGTGCCAGCAGTTTTATTACTTATGGTGGGGGTTCGACCGGGGAGCTGTTTTTT
cdr3_aa: CASSFITYGGGSTGELFF

j_call: TRBJ2-6
clone_size: many
v_call: TRBV28
d_call: -
cdr3_nt: TGTGCCAGCAGTTACGCAGGGTCTGCTTCTGGGGCCAACGTCCTGACTTTC
cdr3_aa: CASSYAGSASGANVLTF

j_call: TRBJ1-2
clone_size: few
v_call: TRBV16
d_call: -
cdr3_nt: TGTGCCAGCAGCCAATCAGACGCGAGTGGCTACACCTTC
cdr3_aa: CASSQSDASGYTF

j_call: TRBJ1-1
clone_size: many
v_call: TRBV18
d_call: -
cdr3_nt: TGTGCCAGCTCACCAGGACTGGAGAACACTGAAGCTTTCTTT
cdr3_aa: CASSPGLENTEAFF

j_call: TRBJ2-3
clone_size: many
v_call: TRBV27
d_call: TRBD2
cdr3_nt: TGTGCCAGCAACGTCCGGACTAGCGGGCGTCCATTTACAGATACGCAGTATTTT
cdr3_aa: CASNVRTSGRPFTDTQYF

j_call: TRBJ2-1
clone_size: many
v_call: TRBV11-1
d_call: TRBD2
cdr3_nt: TGTGCCAGCAGCTCCGGGACTAGCGGCTACAATGAGCAGTTCTTC
cdr3_aa: CASSSGTSGYNEQFF

j_call: TRBJ2-1
clone_size: many
v_call: TRBV20-1
d_call: TRBD2
cdr3_nt: TGCAGTGCTTCGGGACTAGCGGGAGATTACAATGAGCAGTTCTTC
cdr3_aa: CSASGLAGDYNEQFF

j_call: TRBJ2-7
clone_size: few
v_call: TRBV7-9
d_call: -
cdr3_nt: TGTGCCAGCAGCTTCCGAGTCGATTCGGAGCAGTACTTC
cdr3_aa: CASSFRVDSEQYF

j_call: TRBJ1-4
clone_size: many
v_call: TRBV30
d_call: -
cdr3_nt: TGTGCCTGGAGTGTTGCAGGGGAGGCAAAACTGTTTTTT
cdr3_aa: CAWSVAGEAKLFF

j_call: TRBJ2-3
clone_size: many
v_call: TRBV29-1
d_call: -
cdr3_nt: TGCAGCGTTGAAGGGGCAAGGGGCGCAGATACGCAGTATTTT
cdr3_aa: CSVEGARGADTQYF

j_call: TRBJ2-1
clone_size: many
v_call: TRBV6-1
d_call: TRBD2
cdr3_nt: TGTGCCAGCAGTTCCGGGACTAGCGGGAGCCGGAATGAGCAGTTCTTC
cdr3_aa: CASSSGTSGSRNEQFF